The 8 T cell receptor beta chains presented below share a single source sample, sequenced in a study of cytomegalovirus exposure and HLA in healthy donors. 13 Jbeta primers and 60 Vbeta primers were used for the PCR. Method: immunoSEQ multiplex PCR; TCRdb's copy keeps in-frame clones and lacks some. This sample has 150,000 or so clones, with 84% found just once. Sequenced sample: PBMCs. The receptors shown here come from a man aged 50 to 60 in good health and CMV-seropositive.

This sequence joins TRBV19 and TRBJ2-7, with TRBD1 as a possible D gene (6 bases). V lost 5 bases, J lost 7 bases, and 12 bases lay in between. The CDR3 consists of 12 residues. Germline values: CDR1 LNHDA, CDR2 SQIVND (reference sequence). CDR3 in amino acids: CASSRRGGEQYF. In DNA, the CDR3 is TGTGCCAGTAGTCGCAGGGGTGGGGAGCAGTACTTC.

The chain is built from TRBV10-3 and TRBJ1-4, with unresolved D. CDR1 is ENHRY and CDR2 is SYGVKD in the germline V gene. The V and J ends lost 0 bases and 8 bases respectively, with 4 bases between them. The CDR3 contains 12 residues. The CDR3 coding sequence is TGTGCCATCAGTGAGTCTGAGGAAAAACTGTTTTTT. Translated: CAISESEEKLFF.

The V call is TRBV5-5, the J call TRBJ2-7, with D unresolved. V dropped 1 base and J dropped 2 bases, with 16 bases sitting between them. Germline values: CDR1 SGHKS, CDR2 YYEKEE (reference sequence). This CDR3 contains 16 residues. The CDR3 is CASSLNPRVAPYEQYF. The CDR3 bases are TGTGCCAGCAGCTTGAATCCCCGGGTGGCCCCCTACGAGCAGTACTTC.

This chain joins TRBV4-1 and TRBJ1-2; 7 nucleotides align to TRBD1. J was trimmed by 4 bases and V by 4 bases; bases with no gene match: 9. Germline loops: CDR1 MGHRA, CDR2 YSYEKL. This CDR3 has 15 residues. The CDR3 DNA is TGCGCCAGCAGCCCGGGACAGATGTCGGTCTATGGCTACACCTTC. Protein sequence: CASSPGQMSVYGYTF.

The rearrangement uses TRBV6-1 and TRBJ2-1, with unresolved D. Trimming took off 2 bases at V and 0 bases at J, with 14 bases between the two ends. The germline V gene has CDR1 MNHNS and CDR2 SASEGT. The CDR3 contains 17 residues. CDR3 protein: CASSESEWVGSYNEQFF. DNA of the CDR3: TGTGCCAGCAGTGAATCGGAGTGGGTCGGCTCCTACAATGAGCAGTTCTTC.

The chain employs TRBV15 and TRBJ2-4, with TRBD1 as a possible D gene (6 bases). V was trimmed by 1 base and J by 6 bases, leaving 10 bases between them. This CDR3 comprises 14 residues. The germline CDR1 and CDR2 sequences are LNHNV and YYDKDF (reference sequence). In DNA, the CDR3 is TGTGCCACCAGCAGAGTGGGGGCTGGAAACATTCAGTACTTC. It translates to CATSRVGAGNIQYF. Using reference TRBV15 and TRBJ2-4 for the parts outside the CDR3, the full variable domain is DAMVIQNPRYQVTQFGKPVTLSCSQTLNHNVMYWYQQKSSQAPKLLFHYYDKDFNNEADTPDNFQSRRPNTSFCFLDIRSPGLGDTAMYLCATSRVGAGNIQYFGAGTRLSVL.

This clone was counted a single time. This chain joins TRBV7-6 and TRBJ1-1; D is unclear. The length of the CDR3 is 13 residues. Trimming took off 1 base at V and 1 base at J, with 4 bases between the two ends. Germline loops: CDR1 SGHVS, CDR2 FNYEAQ. CDR3 protein: CASSLGANTEAFF. CDR3 in DNA: TGTGCCAGCAGCTTAGGAGCGAACACTGAAGCTTTCTTT.

The chain links TRBV15 to TRBJ1-2; 8 bases agree with TRBD1. CDR3 length: 15 amino acids. Germline trimming cut 4 bases from V and 5 bases from J; bases unmatched to any gene: 9. From germline, CDR1 is LNHNV and CDR2 YYDKDF (reference sequence). The CDR3 here is CATSTDRGAGYGYTF. The CDR3 bases are TGTGCCACCAGCACTGACAGGGGCGCAGGGTATGGCTACACCTTC.